These T cell receptor beta chains were read from a single sample in a study of control samples from healthy donors and cancer patients. Some clones are missing from TCRdb's copy, which holds only in-frame ones; the method was immunoSEQ multiplex PCR. The table records 65,000 to 90,000 clones, around 90% of them present only once. The sample comprised PBMCs. These TCRs come from a woman aged 45 to 65 with colorectal cancer. Both conserved end residues are part of each CDR3.

>TRBV21-1|TRBJ2-3
CASNYPGPDTQYF
>TRBV7-2|TRBJ1-1
CASSKIGEVAFF
>TRBV7-9|TRBJ2-2
CASSPSWSGELFF
>TRBV7-3|TRBJ2-3
CASSLKGADTQYF
>TRBV7-9|TRBJ2-2
CASSRQGELFF
>TRBV4-3|TRBJ2-6
CASSQDISSGANVLTF
>TRBV7-2|TRBJ1-1
CASSLGDRAKTEAFF
>TRBV7-2|TRBJ2-5
CASSLRQGAWETQYF
>TRBV3-1/TRBV3-2|TRBJ1-1
CASSLRGNTEAFF
>TRBV30|TRBJ1-5
CAWSGVGPNQPQHF
>TRBV6-5|TRBJ1-6
CASSLQGIDSPLHF
>TRBV19|TRBJ1-1
CASSIRDRNTEAFF
>TRBV18|TRBJ2-6
CASSRDVSGANVLTF
>TRBV12-3/TRBV12-4|TRBJ1-1
CASSFGGNTEAFF
>TRBV27|TRBJ2-1
CASSLSGGPYNEQFF
>TRBV29-1|TRBJ2-5
CSVEDLETGAGTQYF
>TRBV30|TRBJ1-2
CAWSVRGGAGGYTF
>TRBV4-3|TRBJ2-3
CASSQEGGSTDTQYF
>TRBV30|TRBJ2-1
CAWSVDRLQFF
>TRBV29-1|TRBJ2-5
CSVADRGRYQETQYF
>TRBV4-3|TRBJ1-2
CASSQDRDTGYTF
>TRBV10-2|TRBJ2-2
CASSDQNTGELFF
>TRBV19|TRBJ2-6
CASSLAAGANVLTF
>TRBV24-1|TRBJ2-3
CATGLAGGKFADTQYF
>TRBV6-1|TRBJ1-4
CASSDGQGGGEKLFF
>TRBV2|TRBJ1-2
CASSLRQGTNYGYTF
>TRBV11-3|TRBJ2-1
CASSHQGASNNEQFF
>TRBV19|TRBJ1-6
CASHSGGYNSPLHF
>TRBV6-5|TRBJ1-1
CASSYSRENTEAFF
>TRBV10-1|TRBJ2-1
CASVVAGALSHNEQFF
>TRBV18|TRBJ2-2
CASSVTSGGDTGELFF
>TRBV9|TRBJ1-4
CASSVTGTNEKLFF
>TRBV5-6|TRBJ2-4
CASSLEGQDIWAKNIQYF
>TRBV14|TRBJ2-5
CASSLHLGQQETQYF
>TRBV5-1|TRBJ2-2
CASSLNGRQGAGELFF
>TRBV28|TRBJ2-6
CASKLQGSGANVLTF
>TRBV9|TRBJ2-3
CASSSRQDGDTNTQYF
>TRBV5-1|TRBJ1-2
CASSLAVQKAFYGYTF
>TRBV10-3|TRBJ2-5
CAIRDDRDRQETQYF
>TRBV5-1|TRBJ1-1
CASRATLAAITEAFF
>TRBV5-6|TRBJ2-2
CASSPNFEYTGELFF
>TRBV14|TRBJ1-1
CASSQGGGRAEAFF
>TRBV11-1|TRBJ1-1
CASSPTWGARTEAFF
>TRBV18|TRBJ2-1
CASSPVSGGNYNEQFF
>TRBV7-3|TRBJ2-3
CASSPYSGGPGDTQYF
>TRBV5-1|TRBJ2-2
CASSLTPSGGATGELFF
>TRBV9|TRBJ1-6
CASSPTDRDNSPLHF
>TRBV29-1|TRBJ2-1
CSVSRQGESDNEQFF
>TRBV6-5|TRBJ2-1
CASRPGLAGDEQFF
>TRBV27|TRBJ2-5
CASGQGETQYF
>TRBV5-1|TRBJ1-4
CASSPTAPGEKLFF
>TRBV6-5|TRBJ1-2
CASSPTDRGGSSYTF
>TRBV6-5|TRBJ1-6
CASRVFYNSPLHF
>TRBV5-1|TRBJ2-3
CASSFGLATDTQYF
>TRBV6-5|TRBJ1-1
CASTDPLGTEAFF
>TRBV19|TRBJ1-2
CASSIGGRQGFGYTF